Listed below are T cell receptor beta chains from one sample, sequenced in a study of blood T cell repertoires in COVID-19. Here immunoSEQ multiplex PCR was the method, and the copy in TCRdb shows in-frame clones only, minus some. The table includes more than 200,000 clones, 85% to 90% detected once. Material: peripheral blood. These receptors were taken from a woman aged 55-70 years with COVID-19, enrolled during active disease. Both conserved end residues are part of each CDR3. The D gene is left open where the match is weak. The size of a clone is reported for some rows only, either as once, few or many, or as a class for expanded clones.

V gene: TRBV19
J gene: TRBJ2-7
D gene: TRBD1
clone size: -
CDR3 DNA: TGTGCCAGTAGTAAGGGACAGGGGAACGAGCAGTACTTC
CDR3 protein: CASSKGQGNEQYF

V gene: TRBV3-1/TRBV3-2
J gene: TRBJ2-5
D gene: -
clone size: -
CDR3 DNA: TGTGCCAGCCGATACACAGGGTCAGAGACCCAGTACTTC
CDR3 protein: CASRYTGSETQYF

V gene: TRBV7-9
J gene: TRBJ1-1
D gene: -
clone size: once
CDR3 DNA: TGTGCCAGCAGCTTAGAGGGGGGGTACACTGAAGCTTTCTTT
CDR3 protein: CASSLEGGYTEAFF

V gene: TRBV5-4
J gene: TRBJ2-2
D gene: -
clone size: -
CDR3 DNA: TGTGCCAGCAGCTTGGGGCAAAACCGGAACACCGGGGAGCTGTTTTTT
CDR3 protein: CASSLGQNRNTGELFF

V gene: TRBV24-1
J gene: TRBJ2-1
D gene: TRBD2
clone size: -
CDR3 DNA: TGTGCCACCAGTGATAGGCTAGCGGGGATCCAGCAGTTCTTC
CDR3 protein: CATSDRLAGIQQFF

V gene: TRBV24-1
J gene: TRBJ2-5
D gene: TRBD2
clone size: -
CDR3 DNA: TGTGCCACGAGACTAGCGGGAGAAGAGACCCAGTACTTC
CDR3 protein: CATRLAGEETQYF

V gene: TRBV30
J gene: TRBJ1-4
D gene: TRBD1
clone size: -
CDR3 DNA: TGTGCCTGGAATCGACAGGGTAAAGGGGAAAAACTGTTTTTT
CDR3 protein: CAWNRQGKGEKLFF

V gene: TRBV30
J gene: TRBJ1-6
D gene: TRBD1
clone size: -
CDR3 DNA: TGTGCCTGGAGTGTACCGGACAGGCTCCTACTCTCCTATAATTCACCCCTCCACTTT
CDR3 protein: CAWSVPDRLLLSYNSPLHF

V gene: TRBV2
J gene: TRBJ2-7
D gene: TRBD1
clone size: -
CDR3 DNA: TGTGCCAGCCGGACAGGGGGCGCAGGGAGGGAGCAGTACTTC
CDR3 protein: CASRTGGAGREQYF

V gene: TRBV7-2
J gene: TRBJ2-7
D gene: TRBD2
clone size: -
CDR3 DNA: TGTGCCAGCAGCTTAGACTCTGGCGGGAGCCCCTACGAGCAGTACTTC
CDR3 protein: CASSLDSGGSPYEQYF

V gene: TRBV9
J gene: TRBJ2-2
D gene: TRBD2
clone size: -
CDR3 DNA: TGTGCCAGCAGCCCCAGGCTAGCGGGGATTAGTACCGGGGAGCTGTTTTTT
CDR3 protein: CASSPRLAGISTGELFF

V gene: TRBV3-1/TRBV3-2
J gene: TRBJ1-3
D gene: TRBD1
clone size: -
CDR3 DNA: TGTGCCAGCAGCCAGGCGACAGGGAGTACTGGAAACACCATATATTTT
CDR3 protein: CASSQATGSTGNTIYF

V gene: TRBV18
J gene: TRBJ1-2
D gene: -
clone size: -
CDR3 DNA: TGTGCCAGCTCACCGGGCGGGGATGGCTACACCTTC
CDR3 protein: CASSPGGDGYTF

V gene: TRBV30
J gene: TRBJ2-2
D gene: -
clone size: -
CDR3 DNA: TGTGCCTGGGTACAGACAGCTAACACCGGGGAGCTGTTTTTT
CDR3 protein: CAWVQTANTGELFF

V gene: TRBV4-3
J gene: TRBJ2-7
D gene: TRBD2
clone size: -
CDR3 DNA: TGCGCCAGCAGCCAAAGCAGCGGGAGGGAAGCCGAGCAGTACTTC
CDR3 protein: CASSQSSGREAEQYF

V gene: TRBV19
J gene: TRBJ2-3
D gene: TRBD1
clone size: -
CDR3 DNA: TGTGCCAGTAGTATAGCTCCGGGACAGACAGGTTCCCCCTCGATTGATACGCAGTATTTT
CDR3 protein: CASSIAPGQTGSPSIDTQYF

V gene: TRBV24-1
J gene: TRBJ1-2
D gene: TRBD1
clone size: -
CDR3 DNA: TGTGCCACCAGTGAAGGGGACAGCCCCTATGGCTACACCTTC
CDR3 protein: CATSEGDSPYGYTF

V gene: TRBV5-1
J gene: TRBJ1-1
D gene: -
clone size: -
CDR3 DNA: TGCGCCAGCAGCCCCCGGGATCCCATGAACACTGAAGCTTTCTTT
CDR3 protein: CASSPRDPMNTEAFF

V gene: TRBV7-2
J gene: TRBJ2-5
D gene: TRBD2
clone size: -
CDR3 DNA: TGTGCCAGCAGCTCCGGGCCGACTAGCGGGTTCCAAGAGACCCAGTACTTC
CDR3 protein: CASSSGPTSGFQETQYF

V gene: TRBV9
J gene: TRBJ2-7
D gene: -
clone size: -
CDR3 DNA: TGTGCCAGCAGCGTAGCTCTAGCCCCCCCGGCCAACGAGCAGTACTTC
CDR3 protein: CASSVALAPPANEQYF

V gene: TRBV28
J gene: TRBJ1-1
D gene: TRBD1
clone size: -
CDR3 DNA: TGTGCCAGCAGTACCGGGACAGGGGCCAGGGGCACTGAAGCTTTCTTT
CDR3 protein: CASSTGTGARGTEAFF

V gene: TRBV7-2
J gene: TRBJ2-7
D gene: TRBD1
clone size: -
CDR3 DNA: TGTGCCAGCAGCTTAGGGACAGGGTGGCGCGAGCAGTACTTC
CDR3 protein: CASSLGTGWREQYF

V gene: TRBV7-3
J gene: TRBJ2-2
D gene: -
clone size: -
CDR3 DNA: TGTGCCAGCAGCGCACACAACACCGGGGAGCTGTTTTTT
CDR3 protein: CASSAHNTGELFF

V gene: TRBV9
J gene: TRBJ1-5
D gene: -
clone size: -
CDR3 DNA: TGTGCCAGCAGCGTAGATGGGGCAGGGCACCAGCCCCAGCATTTT
CDR3 protein: CASSVDGAGHQPQHF

V gene: TRBV28
J gene: TRBJ2-3
D gene: TRBD1
clone size: -
CDR3 DNA: TGTGCCAGCAGCTCAACAGGGGTCGGCACAGATACGCAGTATTTT
CDR3 protein: CASSSTGVGTDTQYF

V gene: TRBV24-1
J gene: TRBJ2-1
D gene: TRBD2
clone size: few
CDR3 DNA: TGTGCCGCAGCGAGCGGTGGGGGGGGGCAGTTCTTC
CDR3 protein: CAAASGGGGQFF

V gene: TRBV30
J gene: TRBJ1-5
D gene: TRBD1
clone size: -
CDR3 DNA: TGTGCCTGGAGTGTACCATGGGACAGGGGGCCTCAGCCCCAGCATTTT
CDR3 protein: CAWSVPWDRGPQPQHF

V gene: TRBV13
J gene: TRBJ2-2
D gene: TRBD2
clone size: once
CDR3 DNA: TGTGCCAGCAGCCTGCCTACTAGCGGGGAAAACACCGGGGAGCTGTTTTTT
CDR3 protein: CASSLPTSGENTGELFF

V gene: TRBV10-3
J gene: TRBJ2-1
D gene: TRBD2
clone size: -
CDR3 DNA: TGTGCCATCAGTGAGTCGGGAGGGGCTACCTACAATGAGCAGTTCTTC
CDR3 protein: CAISESGGATYNEQFF

V gene: TRBV15
J gene: TRBJ1-5
D gene: -
clone size: -
CDR3 DNA: TGTGCCACCAGCAGAGGCTCAGTGGGGGCGGGTCAGCCCCAGCATTTT
CDR3 protein: CATSRGSVGAGQPQHF

V gene: TRBV5-4
J gene: TRBJ1-1
D gene: TRBD1
clone size: -
CDR3 DNA: TGTGCCAGCAGCCTAGGAGGACAGGGCTACACTGAAGCTTTCTTT
CDR3 protein: CASSLGGQGYTEAFF

V gene: TRBV5-1
J gene: TRBJ2-5
D gene: -
clone size: -
CDR3 DNA: TGCGCCAGCAGCTTGGAGGCAGGTCTTCAAGAGACCCAGTACTTC
CDR3 protein: CASSLEAGLQETQYF

V gene: TRBV3-1/TRBV3-2
J gene: TRBJ1-5
D gene: -
clone size: -
CDR3 DNA: TGTGCCAGCAGCCAAGGCAGGGGTGGCAATCAGCCCCAGCATTTT
CDR3 protein: CASSQGRGGNQPQHF

V gene: TRBV27
J gene: TRBJ1-2
D gene: TRBD1
clone size: -
CDR3 DNA: TGTGCCAGCAGTCCCCAATCATCCGACAGGGGGCATGGCTACACCTTC
CDR3 protein: CASSPQSSDRGHGYTF

V gene: TRBV27
J gene: TRBJ1-3
D gene: -
clone size: -
CDR3 DNA: TGTGCCAGCTATGCGGGGGTCGAAGGAAACACCATATATTTT
CDR3 protein: CASYAGVEGNTIYF

V gene: TRBV18
J gene: TRBJ2-3
D gene: -
clone size: -
CDR3 DNA: TGTGCCAGCTCACCGGTGGGGGGAACAGATACGCAGTATTTT
CDR3 protein: CASSPVGGTDTQYF

V gene: TRBV21-1
J gene: TRBJ1-4
D gene: -
clone size: -
CDR3 DNA: TGTGCCAGCAACCGCAGACAGGGTTGGCGAAATGAAAAACTGTTTTTT
CDR3 protein: CASNRRQGWRNEKLFF

V gene: TRBV7-9
J gene: TRBJ1-2
D gene: -
clone size: -
CDR3 DNA: TGTGCCAGCAGCTTTTCGGAGGGACTGGGTGGCTACACCTTC
CDR3 protein: CASSFSEGLGGYTF

V gene: TRBV19
J gene: TRBJ1-5
D gene: TRBD1
clone size: -
CDR3 DNA: TGTGCCAGTAGTAGGGACAGCGGCAATCAGCCCCAGCATTTT
CDR3 protein: CASSRDSGNQPQHF

V gene: TRBV5-4
J gene: TRBJ2-5
D gene: -
clone size: -
CDR3 DNA: TGTGCCAGCAGCGCGGGTCCTAGTGAAGAGACCCAGTACTTC
CDR3 protein: CASSAGPSEETQYF

V gene: TRBV7-6
J gene: TRBJ1-1
D gene: -
clone size: -
CDR3 DNA: TGTGCCAGCAGCCCGTTGGGAGGGGGGAACACTGAAGCTTTCTTT
CDR3 protein: CASSPLGGGNTEAFF

V gene: TRBV7-9
J gene: TRBJ2-7
D gene: -
clone size: -
CDR3 DNA: TGTGCCAGCAGCTACACGGGAGTGGGCTACGAGCAGTACTTC
CDR3 protein: CASSYTGVGYEQYF

V gene: TRBV28
J gene: TRBJ1-1
D gene: -
clone size: -
CDR3 DNA: TGTGCCAGCAGTTCAAACAAGAACACTGAAGCTTTCTTT
CDR3 protein: CASSSNKNTEAFF

V gene: TRBV2
J gene: TRBJ2-5
D gene: -
clone size: -
CDR3 DNA: TGTGCCAGCAGGAGTGACGGGGGGCCCCTAGGGACCCAGTACTTC
CDR3 protein: CASRSDGGPLGTQYF

V gene: TRBV27
J gene: TRBJ1-5
D gene: -
clone size: -
CDR3 DNA: TGTGCCAGCAGTTTGGTCAGGGGCAATCAGCCCCAGCATTTT
CDR3 protein: CASSLVRGNQPQHF

V gene: TRBV5-1
J gene: TRBJ1-2
D gene: TRBD1
clone size: -
CDR3 DNA: TGCGCCAGCAGTTCGGACAGGCTCGACTATCAGGGCTACACCTTC
CDR3 protein: CASSSDRLDYQGYTF

V gene: TRBV5-1
J gene: TRBJ2-3
D gene: TRBD2
clone size: -
CDR3 DNA: TGCGCCAGCAGCTTGGCCCCCCGGGGTAGCGGGGGAGACACAGATACGCAGTATTTT
CDR3 protein: CASSLAPRGSGGDTDTQYF

V gene: TRBV23-1
J gene: TRBJ2-3
D gene: TRBD1
clone size: -
CDR3 DNA: TGCGCCAGCAGTCAAGGAAGGGACAGGGACGTAACAGCAGATACGCAGTATTTT
CDR3 protein: CASSQGRDRDVTADTQYF

V gene: TRBV7-8
J gene: TRBJ2-7
D gene: -
clone size: -
CDR3 DNA: TGTGCCAGCAGCTTTTCAGGAGGGAGGTCCCCCTACGAGCAGTACTTC
CDR3 protein: CASSFSGGRSPYEQYF

V gene: TRBV28
J gene: TRBJ1-1
D gene: TRBD1
clone size: -
CDR3 DNA: TGTGCCAGCAGTTCGGGACAGGGAATGTACACTGAAGCTTTCTTT
CDR3 protein: CASSSGQGMYTEAFF